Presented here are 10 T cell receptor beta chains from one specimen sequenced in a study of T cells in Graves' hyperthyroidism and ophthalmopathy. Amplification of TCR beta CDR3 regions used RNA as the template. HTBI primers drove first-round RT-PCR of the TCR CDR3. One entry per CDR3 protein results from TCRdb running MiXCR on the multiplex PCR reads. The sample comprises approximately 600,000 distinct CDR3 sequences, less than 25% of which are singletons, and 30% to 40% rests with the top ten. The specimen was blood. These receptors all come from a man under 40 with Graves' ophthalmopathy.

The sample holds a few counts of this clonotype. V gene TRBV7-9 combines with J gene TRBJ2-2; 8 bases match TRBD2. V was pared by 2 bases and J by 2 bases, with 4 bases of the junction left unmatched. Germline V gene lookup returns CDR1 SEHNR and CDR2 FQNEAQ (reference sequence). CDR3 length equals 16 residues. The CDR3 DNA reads TGTGCCAGCAGCTTATACGGGAGGGCCAACACCGGGGAGCTGTTTTTT. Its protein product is CASSLYGRANTGELFF.

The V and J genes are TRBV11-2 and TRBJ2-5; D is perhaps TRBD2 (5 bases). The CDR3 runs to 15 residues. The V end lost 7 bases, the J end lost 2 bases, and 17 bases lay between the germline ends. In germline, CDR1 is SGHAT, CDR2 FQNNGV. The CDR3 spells CASNRGLWNQETQYF. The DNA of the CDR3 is TGTGCCAGCAATAGAGGACTGTGGAATCAAGAGACCCAGTACTTC.

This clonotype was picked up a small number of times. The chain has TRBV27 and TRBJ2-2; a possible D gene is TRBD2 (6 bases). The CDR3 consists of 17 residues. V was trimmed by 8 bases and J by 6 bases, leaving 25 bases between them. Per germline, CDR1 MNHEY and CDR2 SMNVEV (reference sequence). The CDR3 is CASGLDVGRSRSGELFF. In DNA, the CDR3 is TGTGCCAGCGGGCTTGATGTAGGGAGGAGTAGGTCCGGGGAGCTGTTTTTT.

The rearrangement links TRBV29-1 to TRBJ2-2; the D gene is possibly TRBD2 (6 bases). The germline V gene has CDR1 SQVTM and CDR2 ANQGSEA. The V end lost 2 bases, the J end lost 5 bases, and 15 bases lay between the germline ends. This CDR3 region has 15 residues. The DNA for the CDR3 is TGCAGCGTTGAAACGGGAGCTTTTGCAACCGGGGAGCTGTTTTTT. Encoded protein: CSVETGAFATGELFF.

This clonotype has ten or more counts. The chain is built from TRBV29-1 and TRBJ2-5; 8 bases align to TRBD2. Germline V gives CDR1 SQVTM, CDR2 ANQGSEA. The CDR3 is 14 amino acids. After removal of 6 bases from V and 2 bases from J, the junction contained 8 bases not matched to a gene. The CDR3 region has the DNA TGCAGCGTCCCTCGTTCGGGGGGGCAAGAGACCCAGTACTTC. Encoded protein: CSVPRSGGQETQYF.

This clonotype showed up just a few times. The CDR3 loop is CASSQAGRINSPLHF. CDR3 nucleotide sequence: TGCGCCAGCAGCCAAGCCGGACGGATAAATTCACCCCTCCACTTT. This chain joins TRBV4-1 and TRBJ1-6; D uncertain. V lost 1 base, J lost 7 bases, and 11 bases lay in between. CDR1 and CDR2 from the germline V gene are MGHRA and YSYEKL. This CDR3 contains 15 residues.

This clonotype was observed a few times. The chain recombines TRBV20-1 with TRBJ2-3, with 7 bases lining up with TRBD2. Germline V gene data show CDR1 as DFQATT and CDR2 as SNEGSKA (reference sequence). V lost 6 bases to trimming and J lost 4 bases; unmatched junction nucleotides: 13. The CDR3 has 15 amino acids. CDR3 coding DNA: TGCAGTGCCCCCACGGGGCGGGAGATAGCAGATACGCAGTATTTT. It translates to CSAPTGREIADTQYF.

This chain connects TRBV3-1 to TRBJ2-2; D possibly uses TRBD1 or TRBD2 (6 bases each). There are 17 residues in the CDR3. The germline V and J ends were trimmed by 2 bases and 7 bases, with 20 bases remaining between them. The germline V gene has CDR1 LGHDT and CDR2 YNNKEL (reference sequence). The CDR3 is CASSQPSSTGGSGELFF. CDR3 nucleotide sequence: TGTGCCAGCAGCCAACCAAGCTCGACAGGAGGGAGCGGGGAGCTGTTTTTT.

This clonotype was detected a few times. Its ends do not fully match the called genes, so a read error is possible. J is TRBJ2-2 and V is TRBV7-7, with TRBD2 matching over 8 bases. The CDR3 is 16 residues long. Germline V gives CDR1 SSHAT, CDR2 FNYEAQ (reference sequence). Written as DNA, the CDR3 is TGTGCTAGCAGCGGGAGCCTAGCGGGGAACACCGGGGAGCTGTTTTTT. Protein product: CASSGSLAGNTGELFF.

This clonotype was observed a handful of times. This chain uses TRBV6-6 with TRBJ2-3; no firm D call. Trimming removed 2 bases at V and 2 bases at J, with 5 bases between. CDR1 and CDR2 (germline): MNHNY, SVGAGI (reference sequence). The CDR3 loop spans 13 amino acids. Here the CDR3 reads CASSYDHTDTQYF. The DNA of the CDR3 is TGTGCCAGCAGTTACGACCACACAGATACGCAGTATTTT.